This T cell receptor beta chain originates from a study of T cells in localized non-small cell lung cancer. In the case of this clone: The antigen is undetermined.

Generated by immunoSEQ multiplex PCR, the TCRdb table keeps only in-frame clones and is missing some. The table lists 45,000 to 70,000 clones, around 86% of them singletons. Regarding the study as a whole: Those with higher blood T cell density had longer overall survival. As only one tumor region underwent sequencing, heterogeneity remains possible. A median about 56 of the top 100 tumor clones appeared in adjacent lung. Clonality peaked in uninvolved adjacent lung rather than tumor.

Trimming shortened V by 5 bases and J by 7 bases, and 21 bases separated the two germline ends. From germline, CDR1 is SGHTA and CDR2 FQGNSA. The CDR3 extends over 15 amino acids. This TCR was recovered from a woman aged 35 to 69 with stage I lung adenocarcinoma. V is TRBV7-2 and J is TRBJ2-7; the D call may be TRBD1 or TRBD2 (5 bases each). The sample here was peripheral blood, taken before any cancer treatment. The CDR3 coding sequence is TGTGCCAGCAGCCATTTCCGGGACGGAGCGAGGGAGCAGTACTTC. Amino acid sequence: CASSHFRDGAREQYF.